Listed here are 4 T cell receptor beta chains from one sample, sequenced in a study of identical twins. MiXCR, run by TCRdb on the 5' RACE reads, gives a single entry per CDR3 protein. Counted here are a few hundred thousand distinct CDR3 sequences, roughly 12% occurring once; the ten biggest clones make up around 6.9%. Another study also made use of these data, one on yellow fever vaccine responses in identical twins.

The sample comprised CD8+ T cells sorted from blood. The receptors were sampled from a woman younger than 30 in good health.

This clonotype was counted between two and nine times. V is TRBV6-1 and J is TRBJ2-1, with 12 positions matching TRBD1. V lost 4 bases and J lost 6; bases outside the gene matches: 7. Germline CDR1 reads MNHNS; CDR2 reads SASEGT. The CDR3 has 16 residues. CDR3 sequence: CASSVSGTGGFNEQFF. The CDR3 DNA is TGTGCCAGCAGTGTCTCCGGGACAGGGGGCTTCAATGAGCAGTTCTTC.

The chain has TRBV15 and TRBJ1-1, with D unresolved. Germline-derived CDR1 and CDR2 are LNHNV and YYDKDF (reference sequence). Trimming cost V 6 bases and J 3 bases, with 5 bases left between them. CDR3 size: 11 residues. CDR3 nucleotides: TGTGCCACCAGTACTTACACTGAAGCTTTCTTT. Encoded protein: CATSTYTEAFF.

The V gene is TRBV29-1, the J gene TRBJ1-2; D perhaps matches TRBD1 (6 bases). V was clipped by 3 bases and J by 4 bases, with 12 bases between them. Germline loops: CDR1 SQVTM, CDR2 ANQGSEA. The CDR3 sequence is 13 residues long. CDR3 loop: CSVDAGETYGYTF. CDR3 DNA sequence: TGCAGCGTTGATGCAGGGGAAACCTATGGCTACACCTTC.

This clonotype came up many times. The V gene is TRBV5-1, the J gene TRBJ2-1, with 10 bases identical to TRBD2. This CDR3 has 18 residues. Germline-derived CDR1 and CDR2 are SGHRS and YFSETQ. The V and J ends lost 0 bases and 4 bases, in that order; junction bases with no gene match: 10. DNA for the CDR3: TGCGCCAGCAGCTTGGCAGAGCGGGAGGGGGAGATATACAATGAGCAGTTCTTC. This codes for CASSLAEREGEIYNEQFF.